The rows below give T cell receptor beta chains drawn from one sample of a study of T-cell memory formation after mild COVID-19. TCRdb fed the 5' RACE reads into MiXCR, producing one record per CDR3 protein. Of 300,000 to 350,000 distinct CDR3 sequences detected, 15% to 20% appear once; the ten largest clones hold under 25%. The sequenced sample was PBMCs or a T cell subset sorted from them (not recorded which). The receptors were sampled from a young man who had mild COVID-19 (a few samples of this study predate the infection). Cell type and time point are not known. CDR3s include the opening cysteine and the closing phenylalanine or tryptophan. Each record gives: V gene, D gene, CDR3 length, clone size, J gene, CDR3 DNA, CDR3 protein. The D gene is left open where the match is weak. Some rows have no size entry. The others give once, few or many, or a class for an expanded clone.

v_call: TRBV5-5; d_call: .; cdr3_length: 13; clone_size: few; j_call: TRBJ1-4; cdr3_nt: TGTGCCAGCCAAAGGCCAACTAATGAAAAACTGTTTTTT; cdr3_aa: CASQRPTNEKLFF
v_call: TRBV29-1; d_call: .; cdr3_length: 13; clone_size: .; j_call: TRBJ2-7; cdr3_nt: TGCAGCGCTAGGGAGACAGCCGCCTACGAGCAGTACTTC; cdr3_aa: CSARETAAYEQYF
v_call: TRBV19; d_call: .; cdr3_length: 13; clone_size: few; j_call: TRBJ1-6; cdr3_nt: TGTGCCAGTAACGGGAGATGGGACTCACCCCTCCACTTT; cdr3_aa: CASNGRWDSPLHF
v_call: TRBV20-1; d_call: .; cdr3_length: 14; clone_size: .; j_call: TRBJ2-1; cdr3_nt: TGCAGTGCTCCGTCTGGAGGCGGCTTCAATGAGCAGTTCTTC; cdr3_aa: CSAPSGGGFNEQFF
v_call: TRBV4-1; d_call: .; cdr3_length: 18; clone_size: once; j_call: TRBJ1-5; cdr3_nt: TGCGCCAGCAGCCAAGACCAGACGTACCCCCCGCGTGGTCAGCCCCAGCATTTT; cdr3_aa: CASSQDQTYPPRGQPQHF
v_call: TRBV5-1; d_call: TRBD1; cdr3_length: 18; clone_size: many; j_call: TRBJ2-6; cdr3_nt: TGCGCCAGCAGCGAAGGGGACAGATCTTCCTCTGGGGCCAACGTCCTGACTTTC; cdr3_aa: CASSEGDRSSSGANVLTF
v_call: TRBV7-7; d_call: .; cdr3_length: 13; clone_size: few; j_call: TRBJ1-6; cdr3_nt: TGTGCTAGGACGGGGGATGTCAATTCACCCCTCCACTTT; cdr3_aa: CARTGDVNSPLHF
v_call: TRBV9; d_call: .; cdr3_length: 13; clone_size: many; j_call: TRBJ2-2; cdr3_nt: TGTGCCAGCAGCGTGAGGGTCACCGGGGAGCTGTTTTTT; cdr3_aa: CASSVRVTGELFF
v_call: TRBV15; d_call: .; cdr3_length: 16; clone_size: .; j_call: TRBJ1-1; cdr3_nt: TGTGCCACCAGCAGAGGGGACCTAGCGGAGAACACTGAAGCTTTCTTT; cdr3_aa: CATSRGDLAENTEAFF
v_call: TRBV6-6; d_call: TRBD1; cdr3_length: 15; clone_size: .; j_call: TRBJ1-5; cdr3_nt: TGTGCCAGCAGCCGGCCGACAGGGGGTATTCAGCCCCAGCATTTT; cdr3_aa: CASSRPTGGIQPQHF
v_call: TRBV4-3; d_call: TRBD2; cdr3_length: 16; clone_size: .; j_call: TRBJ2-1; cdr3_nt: TGCGCCAGCAGCCAAGACCTAGCGGGGGGGTACAATGAGCAGTTCTTC; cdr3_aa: CASSQDLAGGYNEQFF
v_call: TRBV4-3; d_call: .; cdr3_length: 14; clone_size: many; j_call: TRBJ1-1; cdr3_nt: TGCGCCAGCAGCCAAGAGAACATGAACACTGAAGCTTTCTTT; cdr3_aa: CASSQENMNTEAFF
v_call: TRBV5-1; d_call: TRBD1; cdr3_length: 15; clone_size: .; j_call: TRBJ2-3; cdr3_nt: TGCGCCAGCATTTTCCGGGACAGGGCTACAGATACGCAGTATTTT; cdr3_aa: CASIFRDRATDTQYF
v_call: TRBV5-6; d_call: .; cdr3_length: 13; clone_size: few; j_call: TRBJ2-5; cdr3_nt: TGTGCCAGCAGCCTGGACCCGGGGGAGACCCAGTACTTC; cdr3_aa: CASSLDPGETQYF
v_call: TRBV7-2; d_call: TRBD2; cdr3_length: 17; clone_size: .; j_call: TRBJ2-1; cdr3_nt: TGTGCCAGCAGCGGACTAACTAGCGGTGTATTCTACAATGAGCAGTTCTTC; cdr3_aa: CASSGLTSGVFYNEQFF
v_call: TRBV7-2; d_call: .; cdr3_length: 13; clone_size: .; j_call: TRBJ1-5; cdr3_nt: TGTGCCAGCAGCGTAGATGGCAATCAGCCCCAGCATTTT; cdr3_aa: CASSVDGNQPQHF
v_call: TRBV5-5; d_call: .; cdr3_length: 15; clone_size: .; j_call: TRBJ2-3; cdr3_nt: TGTGCCAGCAGCTTGGTAGGGGCGAGAACAGATACGCAGTATTTT; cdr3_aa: CASSLVGARTDTQYF
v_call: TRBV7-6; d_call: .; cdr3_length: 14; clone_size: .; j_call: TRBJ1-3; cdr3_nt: TGTGCCAGCAGCTTATTATCCTCTGGAAACACCATATATTTT; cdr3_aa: CASSLLSSGNTIYF
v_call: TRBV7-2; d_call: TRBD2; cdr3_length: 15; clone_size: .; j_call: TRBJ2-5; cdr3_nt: TGTGCCAGCAGCCCTAGCGGGGGGCTGGGGGAGACCCAGTACTTC; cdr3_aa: CASSPSGGLGETQYF
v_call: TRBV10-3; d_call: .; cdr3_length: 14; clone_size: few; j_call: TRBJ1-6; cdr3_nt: TGTGCCATCAGTGAAGGGACGCGTAATTCACCCCTCCACTTT; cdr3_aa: CAISEGTRNSPLHF
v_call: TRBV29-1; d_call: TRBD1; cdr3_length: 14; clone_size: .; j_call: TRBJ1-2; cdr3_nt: TGCAGCGTTGATCGACAGGGGGCGACCTATGGCTACACCTTC; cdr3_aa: CSVDRQGATYGYTF
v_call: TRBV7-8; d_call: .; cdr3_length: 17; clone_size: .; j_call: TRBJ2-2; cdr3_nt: TGTGCCAGCAGCTCCGGTTGGGGGTACTCGAACACCGGGGAGCTGTTTTTT; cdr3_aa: CASSSGWGYSNTGELFF
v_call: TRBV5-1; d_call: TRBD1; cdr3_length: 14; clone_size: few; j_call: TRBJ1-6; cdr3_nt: TGCGCCAGCAGCTTGGGGGACAGTTTAAGGCCCCTCCACTTT; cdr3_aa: CASSLGDSLRPLHF
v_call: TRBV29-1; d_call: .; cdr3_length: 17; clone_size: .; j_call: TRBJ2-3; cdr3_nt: TGCAGCGTTGAAGATGGTAGTTTATCGGGGAGCACAGATACGCAGTATTTT; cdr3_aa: CSVEDGSLSGSTDTQYF
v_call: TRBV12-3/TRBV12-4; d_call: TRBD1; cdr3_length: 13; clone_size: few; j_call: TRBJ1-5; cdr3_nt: TGTGCCAGCAGGACGACAGGGGTGGGGGCCCAGCATTTT; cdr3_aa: CASRTTGVGAQHF
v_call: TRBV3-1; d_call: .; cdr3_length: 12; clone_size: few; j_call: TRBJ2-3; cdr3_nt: TGTGCCAGCAGCCATCTCACAGATACGCAGTATTTT; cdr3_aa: CASSHLTDTQYF
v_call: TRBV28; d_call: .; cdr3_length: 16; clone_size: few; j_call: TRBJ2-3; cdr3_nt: TGTGCCAGCAGTCCTCGGGAAGGGACAAGCACAGATACGCAGTATTTT; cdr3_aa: CASSPREGTSTDTQYF
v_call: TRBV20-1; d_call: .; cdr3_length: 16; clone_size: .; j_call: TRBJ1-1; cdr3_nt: TGCAGTGCTAGAGGGGCAGGGTGGAGGGGTCGGACTGAAGCTTTCTTT; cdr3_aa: CSARGAGWRGRTEAFF
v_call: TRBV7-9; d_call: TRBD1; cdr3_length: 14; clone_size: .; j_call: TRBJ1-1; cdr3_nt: TGTGCCAGCAGCCAGAAACAGGGGTCCACTGAAGCTTTCTTT; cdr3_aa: CASSQKQGSTEAFF
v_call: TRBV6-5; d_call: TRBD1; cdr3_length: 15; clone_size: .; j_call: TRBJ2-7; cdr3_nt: TGTGCCAGCAGTTTAGATTCCGGGACAGCCTACGAGCAGTACTTC; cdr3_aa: CASSLDSGTAYEQYF
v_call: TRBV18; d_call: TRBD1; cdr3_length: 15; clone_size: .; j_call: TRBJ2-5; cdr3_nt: TGTGCCAGCTCACTAACTACAGGGGCACGAGAGACCCAGTACTTC; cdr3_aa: CASSLTTGARETQYF
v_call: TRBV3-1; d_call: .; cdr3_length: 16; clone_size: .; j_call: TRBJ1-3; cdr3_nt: TGTGCCAGCAGCCAACCGACAGGCAGCTCTGGAAACACCATATATTTT; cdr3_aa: CASSQPTGSSGNTIYF
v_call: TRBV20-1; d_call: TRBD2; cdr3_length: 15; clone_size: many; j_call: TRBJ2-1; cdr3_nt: TGCAGTGCTAGTCCAATGCGGGGGGCCTACAATGAGCAGTTCTTC; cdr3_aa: CSASPMRGAYNEQFF
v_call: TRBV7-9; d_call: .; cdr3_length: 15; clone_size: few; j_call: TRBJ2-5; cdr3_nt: TGTGCCAGCAGCTTAATCCCCTCCATCGGAGAGACCCAGTACTTC; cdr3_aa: CASSLIPSIGETQYF
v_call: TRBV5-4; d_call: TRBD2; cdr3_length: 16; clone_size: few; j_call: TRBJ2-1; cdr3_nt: TGTGCCAGCAGCCACGCGTCGGGCGGGGGGGCCGGTGAGCAGTTCTTC; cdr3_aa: CASSHASGGGAGEQFF
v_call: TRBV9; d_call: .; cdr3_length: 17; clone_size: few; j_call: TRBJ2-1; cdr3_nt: TGTGCCAGCAGCGTAGGATCGGCGGATGGGGTGTACAATGAGCAGTTCTTC; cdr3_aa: CASSVGSADGVYNEQFF
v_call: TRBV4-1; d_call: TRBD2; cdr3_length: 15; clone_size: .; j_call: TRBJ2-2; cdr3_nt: TGCGCCAGCAGCCAACCGGGACTACTCACCGGGGAGCTGTTTTTT; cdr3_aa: CASSQPGLLTGELFF
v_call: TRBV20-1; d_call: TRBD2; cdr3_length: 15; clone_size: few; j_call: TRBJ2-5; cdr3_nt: TGCAGTGCTAGAGATCTTAGGGGACTAGCCCTGGCCCAGTACTTC; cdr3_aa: CSARDLRGLALAQYF
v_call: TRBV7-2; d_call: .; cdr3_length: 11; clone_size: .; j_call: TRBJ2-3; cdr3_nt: TGTGCCAGCGGGGAGGCAGATACGCAGTATTTT; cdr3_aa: CASGEADTQYF
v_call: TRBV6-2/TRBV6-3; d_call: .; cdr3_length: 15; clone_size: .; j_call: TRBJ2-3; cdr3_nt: TGTGCCAGCAGTTGGGACGGCAGTGGGTCAGATACGCAGTATTTT; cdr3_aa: CASSWDGSGSDTQYF
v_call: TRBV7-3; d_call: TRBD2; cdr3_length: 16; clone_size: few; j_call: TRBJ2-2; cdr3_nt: TGTGCCAGCAGCTTTAGCGGGGGGTCAAACACCGGGGAGCTGTTTTTT; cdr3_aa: CASSFSGGSNTGELFF
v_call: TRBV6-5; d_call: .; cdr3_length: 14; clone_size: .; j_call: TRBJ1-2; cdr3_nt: TGTGCCAGCAGTTACTCCTCCGTCTTCTATGGCTACACCTTC; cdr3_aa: CASSYSSVFYGYTF
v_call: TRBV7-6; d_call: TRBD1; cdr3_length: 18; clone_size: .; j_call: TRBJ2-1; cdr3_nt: TGTGCCAGCAGCTTATTTCGGGCTACAGGGGGCGCGGGTAATGAGCAGTTCTTC; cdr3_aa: CASSLFRATGGAGNEQFF
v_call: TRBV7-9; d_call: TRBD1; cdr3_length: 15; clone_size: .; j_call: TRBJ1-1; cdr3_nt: TGTGCCAGCAGCTTAGCCGGACAGGGGAACACTGAAGCTTTCTTT; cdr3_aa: CASSLAGQGNTEAFF
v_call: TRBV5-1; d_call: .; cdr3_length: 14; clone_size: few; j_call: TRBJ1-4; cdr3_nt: TGCGCCAGCAGCCGTACACAGGGAAATGAAAAACTGTTTTTT; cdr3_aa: CASSRTQGNEKLFF
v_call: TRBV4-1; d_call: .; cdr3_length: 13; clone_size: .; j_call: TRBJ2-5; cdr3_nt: TGCGCCAGCAGCCAAGAGGTTTTATGGACCCAGTACTTC; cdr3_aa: CASSQEVLWTQYF
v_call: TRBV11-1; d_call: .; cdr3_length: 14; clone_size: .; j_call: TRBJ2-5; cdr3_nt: TGTGCCAGCAGCTTAGGTTCAGGCGTGGAGACCCAGTACTTC; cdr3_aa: CASSLGSGVETQYF
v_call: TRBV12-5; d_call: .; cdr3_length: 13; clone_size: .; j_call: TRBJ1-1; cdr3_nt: TGTGCTAGTGGTTTGGGGCCCAACACTGAAGCTTTCTTT; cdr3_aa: CASGLGPNTEAFF
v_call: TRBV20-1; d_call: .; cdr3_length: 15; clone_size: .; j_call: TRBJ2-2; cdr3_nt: TGCAGTGCTAGAGAACCCGGACCTAACACCGGGGAGCTGTTTTTT; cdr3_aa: CSAREPGPNTGELFF
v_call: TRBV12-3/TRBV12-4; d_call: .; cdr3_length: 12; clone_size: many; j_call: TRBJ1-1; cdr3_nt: TGTGCCAGCAGTTTTTTGGAGGGACGAGCTTTCTTT; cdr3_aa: CASSFLEGRAFF
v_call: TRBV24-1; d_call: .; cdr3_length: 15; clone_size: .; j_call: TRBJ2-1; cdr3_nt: TGTGCCACCAGTGATGAATCTACCTCCTACAATGAGCAGTTCTTC; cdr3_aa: CATSDESTSYNEQFF
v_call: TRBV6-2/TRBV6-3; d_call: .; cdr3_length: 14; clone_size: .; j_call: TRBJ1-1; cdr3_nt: TGTGCCAGCAGTTCCCGAACAGTTGACACTGAAGCTTTCTTT; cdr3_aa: CASSSRTVDTEAFF